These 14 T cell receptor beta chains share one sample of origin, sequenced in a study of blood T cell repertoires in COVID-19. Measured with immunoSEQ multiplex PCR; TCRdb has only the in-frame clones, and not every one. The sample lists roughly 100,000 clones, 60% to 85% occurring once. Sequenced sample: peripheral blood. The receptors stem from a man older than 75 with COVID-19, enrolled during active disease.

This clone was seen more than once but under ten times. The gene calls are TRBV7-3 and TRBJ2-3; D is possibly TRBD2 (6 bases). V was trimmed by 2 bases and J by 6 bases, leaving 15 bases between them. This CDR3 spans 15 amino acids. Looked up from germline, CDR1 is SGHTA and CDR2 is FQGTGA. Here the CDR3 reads CASSLLSGSRDTQYF. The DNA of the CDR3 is TGTGCCAGCAGCTTACTTTCCGGGAGTCGCGATACGCAGTATTTT. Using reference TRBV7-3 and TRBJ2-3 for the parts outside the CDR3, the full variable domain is GAGVSQTPSNKVTEKGKYVELRCDPISGHTALYWYRQSLGQGPEFLIYFQGTGAADDSGLPNDRFFAVRPEGSVSTLKIQRTERGDSAVYLCASSLLSGSRDTQYFGPGTRLTVL.

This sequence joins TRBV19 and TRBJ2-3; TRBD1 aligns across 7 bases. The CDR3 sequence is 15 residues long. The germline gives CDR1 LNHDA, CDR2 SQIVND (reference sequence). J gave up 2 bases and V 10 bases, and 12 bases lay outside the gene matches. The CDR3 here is CATRGKTGFTDTQYF. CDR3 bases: TGTGCCACCCGAGGGAAGACAGGGTTCACAGATACGCAGTATTTT.

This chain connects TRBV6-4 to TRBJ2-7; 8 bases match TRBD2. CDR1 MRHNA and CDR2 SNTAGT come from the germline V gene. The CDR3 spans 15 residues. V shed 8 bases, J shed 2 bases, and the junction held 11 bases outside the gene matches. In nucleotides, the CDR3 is TGTGCCAGCTCGGAGCTAGCGGGTTCCCCCTACGAGCAGTACTTC. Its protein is CASSELAGSPYEQYF.

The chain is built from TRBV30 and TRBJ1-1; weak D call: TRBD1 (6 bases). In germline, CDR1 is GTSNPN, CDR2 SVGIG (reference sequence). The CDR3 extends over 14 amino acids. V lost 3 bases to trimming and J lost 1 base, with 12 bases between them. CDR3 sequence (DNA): TGTGCCTGGAGGCCGCTACAGGGGAACACTGAAGCTTTCTTT. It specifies CAWRPLQGNTEAFF.

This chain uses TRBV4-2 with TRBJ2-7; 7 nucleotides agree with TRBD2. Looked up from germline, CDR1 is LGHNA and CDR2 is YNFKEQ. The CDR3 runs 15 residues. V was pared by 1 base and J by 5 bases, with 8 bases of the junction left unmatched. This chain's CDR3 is CASSQGKRGGDEQYF. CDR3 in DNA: TGTGCCAGCAGCCAAGGAAAGCGGGGAGGCGACGAGCAGTACTTC.

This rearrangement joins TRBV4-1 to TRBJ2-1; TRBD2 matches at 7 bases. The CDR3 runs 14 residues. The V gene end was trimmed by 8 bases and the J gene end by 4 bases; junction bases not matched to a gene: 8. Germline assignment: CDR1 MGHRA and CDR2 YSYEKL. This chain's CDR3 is CASPLTREYNEQFF. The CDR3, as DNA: TGCGCCAGCCCCCTGACGCGGGAGTACAATGAGCAGTTCTTC.

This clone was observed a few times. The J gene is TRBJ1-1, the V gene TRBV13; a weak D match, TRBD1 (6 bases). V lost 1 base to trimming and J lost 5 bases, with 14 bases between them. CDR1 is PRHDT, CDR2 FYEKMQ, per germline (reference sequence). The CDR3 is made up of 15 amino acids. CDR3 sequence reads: CASSLDWGRGTEAFF. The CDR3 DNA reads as TGTGCCAGCAGCTTAGATTGGGGAAGGGGGACTGAAGCTTTCTTT.

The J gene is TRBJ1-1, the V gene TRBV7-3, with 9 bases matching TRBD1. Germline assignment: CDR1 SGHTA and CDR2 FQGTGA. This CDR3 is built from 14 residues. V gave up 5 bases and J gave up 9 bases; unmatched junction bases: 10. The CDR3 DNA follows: TGTGCCAGCAGCCCAACAGGGGGCACGGGGAAAGCTTTCTTT. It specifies CASSPTGGTGKAFF.

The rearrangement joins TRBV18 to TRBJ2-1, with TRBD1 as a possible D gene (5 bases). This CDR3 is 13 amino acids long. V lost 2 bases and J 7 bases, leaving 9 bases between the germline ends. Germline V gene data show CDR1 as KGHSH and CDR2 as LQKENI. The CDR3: CASSPVKGNEQFF. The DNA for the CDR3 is TGTGCCAGCTCACCAGTTAAGGGGAATGAGCAGTTCTTC.

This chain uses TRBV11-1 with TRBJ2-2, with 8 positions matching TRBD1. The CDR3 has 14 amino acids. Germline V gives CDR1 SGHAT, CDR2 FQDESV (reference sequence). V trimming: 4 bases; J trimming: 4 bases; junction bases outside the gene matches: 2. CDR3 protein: CASSYGQGTGELFF. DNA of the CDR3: TGTGCCAGCAGCTACGGACAGGGCACCGGGGAGCTGTTTTTT. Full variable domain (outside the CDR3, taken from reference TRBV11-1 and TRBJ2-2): EAEVAQSPRYKITEKSQAVAFWCDPISGHATLYWYRQILGQGPELLVQFQDESVVDDSQLPKDRFSAERLKGVDSTLKIQPAELGDSAMYLCASSYGQGTGELFFGEGSRLTVL.

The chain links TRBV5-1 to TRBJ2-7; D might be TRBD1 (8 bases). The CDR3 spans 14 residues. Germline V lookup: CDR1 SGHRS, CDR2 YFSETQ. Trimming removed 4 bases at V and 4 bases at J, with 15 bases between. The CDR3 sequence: CASSEQGEGYEQYF. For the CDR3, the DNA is TGCGCCAGCAGCGAACAGGGGGAGGGTTACGAGCAGTACTTC.

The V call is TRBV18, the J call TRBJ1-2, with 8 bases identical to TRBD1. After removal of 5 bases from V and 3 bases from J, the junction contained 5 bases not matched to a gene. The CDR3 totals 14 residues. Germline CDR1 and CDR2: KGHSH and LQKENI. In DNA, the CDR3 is TGTGCCAGCTCAGCAATACAGGGGGACTATGGCTACACCTTC. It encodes CASSAIQGDYGYTF.

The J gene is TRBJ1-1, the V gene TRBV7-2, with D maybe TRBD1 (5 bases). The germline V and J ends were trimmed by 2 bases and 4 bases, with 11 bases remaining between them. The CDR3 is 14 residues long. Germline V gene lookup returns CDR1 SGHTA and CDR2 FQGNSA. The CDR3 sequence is CASSLSGGITEAFF. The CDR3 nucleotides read TGTGCCAGCAGCTTATCGGGGGGGATCACTGAAGCTTTCTTT.

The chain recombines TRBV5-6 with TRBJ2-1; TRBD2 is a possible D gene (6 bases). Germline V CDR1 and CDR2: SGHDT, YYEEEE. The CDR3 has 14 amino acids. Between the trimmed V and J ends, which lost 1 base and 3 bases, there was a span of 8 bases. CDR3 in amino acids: CASSLNGGYNEQFF. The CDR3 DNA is TGTGCCAGCAGCTTGAACGGGGGCTACAATGAGCAGTTCTTC.